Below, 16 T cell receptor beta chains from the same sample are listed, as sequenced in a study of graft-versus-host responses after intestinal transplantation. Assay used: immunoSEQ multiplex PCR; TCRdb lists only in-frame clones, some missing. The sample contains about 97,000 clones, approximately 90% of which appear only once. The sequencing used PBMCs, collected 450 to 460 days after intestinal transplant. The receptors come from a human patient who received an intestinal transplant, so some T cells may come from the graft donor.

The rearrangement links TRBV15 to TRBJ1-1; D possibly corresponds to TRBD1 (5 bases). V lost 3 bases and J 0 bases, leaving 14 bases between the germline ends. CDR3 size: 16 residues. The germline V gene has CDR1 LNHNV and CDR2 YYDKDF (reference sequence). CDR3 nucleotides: TGTGCCACCAGCAGCAATAAGGGACGGCTGAACACTGAAGCTTTCTTT. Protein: CATSSNKGRLNTEAFF.

CDR3 sequence reads: CASLPHTGLRGETQYF. CDR3 nucleotides: TGTGCCAGCCTTCCCCACACAGGGTTGAGGGGAGAGACCCAGTACTTC. The rearrangement links TRBV6-6 to TRBJ2-5; D may be TRBD1 (6 bases). V dropped 8 bases and J dropped 4 bases, with 23 bases sitting between them. The CDR3 totals 16 residues. Germline CDR1 and CDR2: MNHNY and SVGAGI (reference sequence).

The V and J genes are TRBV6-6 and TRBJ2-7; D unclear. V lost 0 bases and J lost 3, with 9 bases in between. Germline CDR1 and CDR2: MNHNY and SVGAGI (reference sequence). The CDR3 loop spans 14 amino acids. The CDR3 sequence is CASSYSPQLYEQYF. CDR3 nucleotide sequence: TGTGCCAGCAGTTACTCGCCACAGCTCTACGAGCAGTACTTC.

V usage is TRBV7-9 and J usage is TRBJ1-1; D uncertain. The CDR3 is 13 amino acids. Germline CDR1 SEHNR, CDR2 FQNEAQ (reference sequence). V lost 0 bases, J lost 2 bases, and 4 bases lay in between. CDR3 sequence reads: CASSLAGNTEAFF. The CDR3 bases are TGTGCCAGCAGCTTAGCGGGTAACACTGAAGCTTTCTTT.

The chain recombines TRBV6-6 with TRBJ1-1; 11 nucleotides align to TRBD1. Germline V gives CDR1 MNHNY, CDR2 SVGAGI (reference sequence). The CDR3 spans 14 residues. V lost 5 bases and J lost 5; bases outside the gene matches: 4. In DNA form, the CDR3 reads TGTGCCAGCAGTATCCGGGACAGGGGGACTGAAGCTTTCTTT. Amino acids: CASSIRDRGTEAFF.

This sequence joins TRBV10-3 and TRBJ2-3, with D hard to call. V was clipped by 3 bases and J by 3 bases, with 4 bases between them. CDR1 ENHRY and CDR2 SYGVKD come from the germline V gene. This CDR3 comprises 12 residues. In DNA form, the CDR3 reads TGTGCCATCAGTGACGGGACAGATACGCAGTATTTT. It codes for CAISDGTDTQYF.

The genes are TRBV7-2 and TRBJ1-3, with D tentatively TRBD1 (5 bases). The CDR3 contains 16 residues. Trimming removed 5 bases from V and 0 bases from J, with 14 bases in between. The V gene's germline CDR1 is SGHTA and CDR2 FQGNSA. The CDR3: CASSLPGLISGNTIYF. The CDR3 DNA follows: TGTGCCAGCAGCCTACCGGGACTGATCTCTGGAAACACCATATATTTT.

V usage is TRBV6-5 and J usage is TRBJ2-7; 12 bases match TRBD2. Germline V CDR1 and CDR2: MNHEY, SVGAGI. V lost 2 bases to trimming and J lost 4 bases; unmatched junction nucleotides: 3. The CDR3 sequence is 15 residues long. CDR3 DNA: TGTGCCAGCAGTTACCAGACTAGCGGGGGTTACGAGCAGTACTTC. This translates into CASSYQTSGGYEQYF.

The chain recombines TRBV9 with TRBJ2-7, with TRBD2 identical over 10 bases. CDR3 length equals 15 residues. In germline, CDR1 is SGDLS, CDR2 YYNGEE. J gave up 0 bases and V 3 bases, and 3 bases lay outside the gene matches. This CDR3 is CASSAGLAASYEQYF. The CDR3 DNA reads TGTGCCAGCAGCGCCGGACTAGCGGCCTCCTACGAGCAGTACTTC.

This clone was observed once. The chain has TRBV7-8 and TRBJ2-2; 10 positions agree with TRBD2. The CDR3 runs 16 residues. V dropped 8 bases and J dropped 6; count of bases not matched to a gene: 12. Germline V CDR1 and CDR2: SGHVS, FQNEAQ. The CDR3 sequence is CASPPSGGAMSGELFF. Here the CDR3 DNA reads TGTGCCAGCCCGCCGAGCGGGGGGGCCATGTCCGGGGAGCTGTTTTTT.

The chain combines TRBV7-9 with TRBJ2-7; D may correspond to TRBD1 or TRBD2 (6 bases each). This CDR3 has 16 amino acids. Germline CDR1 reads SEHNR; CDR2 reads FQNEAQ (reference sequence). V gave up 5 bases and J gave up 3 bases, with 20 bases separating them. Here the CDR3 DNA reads TGTGCCAGCAGCCGAGGCTGGGGGGCTACGGACTACGAGCAGTACTTC. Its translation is CASSRGWGATDYEQYF.

CDR3 coding DNA: TGTGCCATCAGCGGGGGCTCCTACGAGCAGTACTTC. Its protein product is CAISGGSYEQYF. V usage is TRBV10-3 and J usage is TRBJ2-7, with D possibly matching TRBD2 (6 bases). This CDR3 contains 12 residues. The V gene lost 6 bases and the J gene lost 0 bases, with 6 bases spanning the gap. Per the germline V gene, CDR1 is ENHRY and CDR2 is SYGVKD.

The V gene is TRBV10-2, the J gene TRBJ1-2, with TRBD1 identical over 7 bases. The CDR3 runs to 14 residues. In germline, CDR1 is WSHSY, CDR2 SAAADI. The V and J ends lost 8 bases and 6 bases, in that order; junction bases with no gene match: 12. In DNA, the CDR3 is TGCGCCAGCGGAACCACAGGGGCGGGCAATGGCTACACCTTC. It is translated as CASGTTGAGNGYTF.

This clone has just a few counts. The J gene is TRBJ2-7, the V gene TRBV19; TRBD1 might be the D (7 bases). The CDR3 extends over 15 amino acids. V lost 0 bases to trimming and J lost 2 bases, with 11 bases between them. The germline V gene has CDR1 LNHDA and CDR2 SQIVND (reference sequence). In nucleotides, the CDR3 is TGTGCCAGTAGTATAGATCAGGGGGGTACCTACGAGCAGTACTTC. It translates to CASSIDQGGTYEQYF.

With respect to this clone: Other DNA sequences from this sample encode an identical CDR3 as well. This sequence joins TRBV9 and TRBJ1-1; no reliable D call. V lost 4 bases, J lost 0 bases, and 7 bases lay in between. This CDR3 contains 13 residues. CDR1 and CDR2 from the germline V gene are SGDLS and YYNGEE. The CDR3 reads CASSPTVNTEAFF. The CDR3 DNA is TGTGCCAGCAGCCCGACGGTGAACACTGAAGCTTTCTTT.

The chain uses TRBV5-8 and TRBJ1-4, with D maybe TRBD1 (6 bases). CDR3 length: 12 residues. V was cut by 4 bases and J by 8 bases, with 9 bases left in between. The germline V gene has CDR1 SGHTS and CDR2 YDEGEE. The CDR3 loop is CASSPDREKLFF. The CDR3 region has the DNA TGTGCCAGCAGCCCTGACAGGGAAAAACTGTTTTTT. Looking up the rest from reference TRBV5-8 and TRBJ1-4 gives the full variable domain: EAGVTQSPTHLIKTRGQQATLRCSPISGHTSVYWYQQALGLGLQFLLWYDEGEERNRGNFPPRFSGRQFPNYSSELNVNALELEDSALYLCASSPDREKLFFGSGTQLSVL.